Below, 9 T cell receptor beta chains from the same sample are listed, as sequenced in a study of control samples from healthy donors and cancer patients. Using immunoSEQ multiplex PCR, the repertoire was profiled, and TCRdb retains in-frame clones only, with some absent. This sample has about 180,000 clones, with around 89% found just once. The sequencing sample was made of blood. All receptors derive from a woman aged 45-65 years in good health.

The CDR3 bases are TGTGCCAGCAGTTTAACCACTGGGATCGGGGGTTCACCCCTCCACTTT. Translated: CASSLTTGIGGSPLHF. This chain links TRBV27 with TRBJ1-6, with D maybe TRBD1 (5 bases). The CDR3 totals 16 residues. The germline V gene has CDR1 MNHEY and CDR2 SMNVEV (reference sequence). The V gene lost 2 bases and the J gene lost 9 bases, with 17 bases spanning the gap.

The gene calls are TRBV25-1 and TRBJ1-5, with D perhaps matching TRBD1 (5 bases). Trimming stripped 2 bases from V and 6 bases from J, with 11 bases between. The germline V gene has CDR1 MGHDK and CDR2 SYGVNS. This CDR3 is 14 amino acids long. CDR3 loop: CASSETGMSQPQHF. The CDR3 DNA is TGTGCCAGCAGTGAAACAGGTATGAGTCAGCCCCAGCATTTT.

V usage is TRBV28 and J usage is TRBJ1-4, with 11 bases matching TRBD1. V lost 4 bases, J lost 2 bases, and 0 bases stayed unmatched. This CDR3 is built from 15 residues. Germline-derived CDR1 and CDR2 are MDHEN and SYDVKM. CDR3 residues: CASSWTGGTNEKLFF. CDR3 DNA: TGTGCCAGCAGTTGGACAGGGGGCACTAATGAAAAACTGTTTTTT.

The chain combines TRBV4-1 with TRBJ2-7; no firm D call. V dropped 4 bases and J dropped 0 bases, with 16 bases sitting between them. Germline loops: CDR1 MGHRA, CDR2 YSYEKL. The CDR3 length is 16 residues. CDR3 bases: TGCGCCAGCAGCCCCCTTGGTAGAAGGCCCTCCTACGAGCAGTACTTC. Translation gives CASSPLGRRPSYEQYF.

The J gene is TRBJ2-1, the V gene TRBV10-3; 11 bases are shared with TRBD2. The germline CDR1 and CDR2 sequences are ENHRY and SYGVKD. The CDR3 runs 15 residues. After removal of 7 bases from V and 7 bases from J, the junction contained 9 bases not matched to a gene. The CDR3 spells CAIMASGGLGNEQFF. CDR3 in DNA: TGTGCCATCATGGCTAGCGGGGGGCTCGGGAATGAGCAGTTCTTC.

Written as DNA, the CDR3 is TGTGCCAGCAGCGGGGGACAGGCCTCCTACGAGCAGTACTTC. It specifies CASSGGQASYEQYF. V gene TRBV5-6 combines with J gene TRBJ2-7; 8 positions match TRBD1. Germline V lookup: CDR1 SGHDT, CDR2 YYEEEE. The CDR3 contains 14 residues. V shed 4 bases, J shed 0 bases, and the junction held 3 bases outside the gene matches.

The rearrangement links TRBV5-4 to TRBJ1-1; perhaps TRBD1 as D (6 bases). Germline V CDR1 and CDR2: SGHNT, YYREEE (reference sequence). This CDR3 is built from 15 residues. Trimming shortened V by 2 bases and J by 5 bases, and 16 bases separated the two germline ends. The DNA of the CDR3 is TGTGCCAGCAGCTTAGGGGGGATCGGTCGAACTGAAGCTTTCTTT. As protein: CASSLGGIGRTEAFF.

The genes are TRBV24-1 and TRBJ1-5; D is ambiguous. The CDR3 spans 13 residues. V was shortened by 3 bases and J by 3 bases, with 5 bases between the two germline ends. Per the germline V gene, CDR1 is KGHDR and CDR2 is SFDVKD. Written as DNA, the CDR3 is TGTGCCACCAGTGATAGGATCAATCAGCCCCAGCATTTT. It encodes CATSDRINQPQHF.

The V call is TRBV7-9, the J call TRBJ1-1; D possibly corresponds to TRBD1 (5 bases). Between the trimmed V and J ends, which lost 11 bases and 6 bases, there was a span of 16 bases. This CDR3 has 12 residues. CDR1 and CDR2 from the germline V gene are SEHNR and FQNEAQ (reference sequence). The CDR3 DNA sequence: TGTGCCGGGGCTCCAGGGTACCCTGAAGCTTTCTTT. It yields the protein CAGAPGYPEAFF.